This entry lists 8 T cell receptor beta chains sequenced from one sample in a study of T-cell reconstitution after alpha-beta-depleted transplantation in children. Using unique molecular identifiers, the investigators prepared the TCRbeta library. From the PCR reads, TCRdb called clonotypes with MiXCR, one entry per CDR3 protein. The data contain about a million distinct CDR3 sequences, 25% to 30% of them singletons. The input for sequencing was PBMCs, mostly from graft donor cells, taken 360 days after TCRalphabeta/CD19-depleted stem cell transplant. The receptors derive from a boy younger than two who had a stem cell transplant for SCID, so the T cells may come from the graft donor.

The rearrangement links TRBV25-1 to TRBJ2-3; TRBD2 agrees at 11 bases. Germline V gene data show CDR1 as MGHDK and CDR2 as SYGVNS. With V trimmed by 2 bases and J by 1 base, 11 bases remained unmatched. The CDR3 runs 19 residues. In nucleotides, the CDR3 is TGTGCCAGCAGTGAACGCCTAGCGGGGGGCAGGGTAGGCACAGATACGCAGTATTTT. Encoded protein: CASSERLAGGRVGTDTQYF.

This chain uses TRBV20-1 with TRBJ1-2; TRBD1 aligns across 9 bases. J was trimmed by 1 base and V by 1 base; bases with no gene match: 7. Germline CDR1 DFQATT, CDR2 SNEGSKA (reference sequence). The CDR3 sequence is 16 residues long. The CDR3 here is CSARGTGARFNYGYTF. Written as DNA, the CDR3 is TGCAGTGCTAGAGGGACAGGGGCAAGATTTAACTATGGCTACACCTTC.

This clonotype has more than one count but fewer than ten. V is TRBV4-1 and J is TRBJ2-1; weak D call: TRBD1 (5 bases). This CDR3 contains 14 residues. The V gene lost 3 bases and the J gene lost 6 bases, with 12 bases spanning the gap. CDR1 is MGHRA, CDR2 YSYEKL, per germline. Here the CDR3 DNA reads TGCGCCAGCAGCCAGCATCCAAGGGGCAATGAGCAGTTCTTC. This gives the protein CASSQHPRGNEQFF.

This clonotype has only one observation. Mismatch with germline at one junction end may stem from a read error. The genes are TRBV5-1 and TRBJ2-1; D is possibly TRBD2 (7 bases). Germline CDR1 SGHRS, CDR2 YFSETQ. The CDR3 covers 13 residues. The CDR3 region has the DNA TGCGCCAGCAGCAAGGGAGGGGACAATGAGCATTTCTTC. Translating it yields CASSKGGDNEHFF.

This clonotype was seen a handful of times. This rearrangement joins TRBV3-1 to TRBJ2-3; 7 bases map to TRBD2. There are 14 residues in the CDR3. The junction had 6 bases not matched to a gene; V was cut back by 7 bases and J by 2 bases. Per germline, CDR1 LGHDT and CDR2 YNNKEL (reference sequence). The CDR3 sequence is CASNQRGATDTQYF. DNA of the CDR3: TGTGCCAGCAACCAGCGGGGAGCCACAGATACGCAGTATTTT.

This clonotype was counted between two and nine times. This chain connects TRBV15 to TRBJ1-2, with TRBD1 matching 9 bases. Germline CDR1 and CDR2: LNHNV and YYDKDF (reference sequence). The CDR3 has 13 amino acids. V trimming: 6 bases; J trimming: 6 bases; junction bases outside the gene matches: 5. The CDR3 DNA is TGTGCCACCAGTACTGGACAGGGGAATGGCTACACCTTC. As protein: CATSTGQGNGYTF.

This chain uses TRBV2 with TRBJ2-3; D is ambiguous. V was trimmed by 6 bases and J by 0 bases, leaving 13 bases between them. The CDR3 sequence is 15 residues long. Germline values: CDR1 SNHLY, CDR2 FYNNEI. This CDR3 reads CASRRGRPSTDTQYF. The CDR3 DNA is TGTGCCAGCAGGAGAGGAAGGCCTAGCACAGATACGCAGTATTTT.

Notes on this clonotype: An end of the junction does not agree with germline; a read error may underlie this. The V call is TRBV23-1, the J call TRBJ1-4, with D perhaps TRBD1 (6 bases). TRBV23-1 is known as an ORF, though its function is uncertain. CDR3 length: 15 amino acids. The CDR3 protein is CASSQSDSANEKLFF. The CDR3 nucleotides read TGCGCCAGCAGCCAATCGGACAGCGCTAATGAAAAACTGTTTTTT.